This TCR beta chain was sequenced in a study of OX40 agonist ivuxolimab in advanced cancers. Of note for this clone: Its antigen is currently unknown.

The data were produced by immunoSEQ multiplex PCR, yet TCRdb's version contains in-frame clones alone and is incomplete. The table has tens of thousands of clones, around 80% seen once. General study points: Clones of CD4+ and CD8+ blood T cells grew by week 6 at doses of 0.1 to 3.0 mg/kg.

The V gene lost 1 base and the J gene lost 5 bases, with 11 bases spanning the gap. Germline lookup yields CDR1 SGHTA and CDR2 FQGNSA. The CDR3 sequence is 14 residues long. The gene calls are TRBV7-2 and TRBJ2-5; a possible D gene is TRBD2 (5 bases). The sample in question was CD4+ or CD8+ T cells sorted from blood, obtained in a trial of the OX40 agonist ivuxolimab. This sequence originates from an adult with an advanced solid tumor such as melanoma, head and neck, liver or kidney cancer. CDR3 nucleotides: TGTGCCAGCAGCTTAGAGAGGGCCAGGGAGACCCAGTACTTC. Translating it yields CASSLERARETQYF.